One and the same sample provided the 12 T cell receptor beta chains below, sequenced in a study of blood T cell repertoires in COVID-19. Measured with immunoSEQ multiplex PCR; TCRdb has only the in-frame clones, and not every one. Among roughly 300,000 clones listed, 80% to 90% were seen once. Material for sequencing was peripheral blood. All receptors come from a man in his late teens or twenties who had recovered from COVID-19.

V usage is TRBV2 and J usage is TRBJ1-1, with 11 positions matching TRBD1. The CDR3 loop spans 19 amino acids. Germline V gene lookup returns CDR1 SNHLY and CDR2 FYNNEI. V lost 4 bases and J lost 4; bases outside the gene matches: 17. The CDR3 bases are TGTGCCAGCAGTGGCCCGCCGGGACAGGGGGTTGCCGGCGCCACTGAAGCTTTCTTT. It codes for CASSGPPGQGVAGATEAFF.

This clone has just one count. The chain links TRBV27 to TRBJ1-6; the match to TRBD1 covers 8 bases. The germline V gene encodes CDR1 MNHEY and CDR2 SMNVEV (reference sequence). This CDR3 is built from 16 residues. After removal of 3 bases from V and 8 bases from J, the junction contained 9 bases not matched to a gene. The chain's CDR3 is CASSLAKDRVDSPLHF. DNA for the CDR3: TGTGCCAGCAGTTTGGCGAAGGACAGGGTCGATTCACCCCTCCACTTT.

The V call is TRBV7-2, the J call TRBJ1-4; tentative D call: TRBD1 (5 bases). There are 14 residues in the CDR3. V was cut by 2 bases and J by 8 bases, with 12 bases left in between. Germline loops: CDR1 SGHTA, CDR2 FQGNSA. The CDR3 DNA sequence: TGTGCCAGCAGCTTACAGGGCGGGGAAGAAAAACTGTTTTTT. Its translation: CASSLQGGEEKLFF.

V and J are TRBV6-6 and TRBJ1-4; D remains unclear. The CDR3 consists of 11 residues. The germline V gene has CDR1 MNHNY and CDR2 SVGAGI (reference sequence). Trimming removed 6 bases at V and 5 bases at J, with 4 bases between. This CDR3 reads CASRQNEKLFF. CDR3 coding DNA: TGTGCCAGCAGACAGAATGAAAAACTGTTTTTT.

The V and J genes are TRBV9 and TRBJ2-1; D might be TRBD2 (6 bases). V gave up 1 base and J gave up 8 bases, with 16 bases separating them. The germline CDR1 and CDR2 sequences are SGDLS and YYNGEE. This CDR3 is built from 15 residues. The chain's CDR3 is CASSVWASERDEQFF. For the CDR3, the DNA is TGTGCCAGCAGCGTATGGGCTAGCGAGAGGGATGAGCAGTTCTTC. The full variable domain, its missing parts supplied by reference TRBV9 and TRBJ2-1, is DSGVTQTPKHLITATGQRVTLRCSPRSGDLSVYWYQQSLDQGLQFLIQYYNGEERAKGNILERFSAQQFPDLHSELNLSSLELGDSALYFCASSVWASERDEQFFGPGTRLTVL.

The chain links TRBV3-1 (or the pseudogene TRBV3-2) to TRBJ1-5; no firm D call. With 0 bases removed from V and 2 bases from J, the gap between germline ends came to 23 bases. The CDR3 spans 20 residues. Germline V CDR1 and CDR2: LGHDT, YNNKEL (reference sequence). The CDR3 DNA reads TGTGCCAGCAGCCAAGAACCCCAGACGGGGATCGGATATGGCAATCAGCCCCAGCATTTT. Translation gives CASSQEPQTGIGYGNQPQHF.

This clone was seen just once. This chain uses TRBV19 with TRBJ1-2; perhaps TRBD1 as D (6 bases). V was shortened by 6 bases and J by 13 bases, with 18 bases between the two germline ends. The CDR3 runs to 12 residues. The germline CDR1 and CDR2 sequences are LNHDA and SQIVND (reference sequence). In DNA form, the CDR3 reads TGTGCCAGTAGCCTTGGACAGCTTAATTTCACCTTC. Residues: CASSLGQLNFTF.

This chain joins TRBV5-6 and TRBJ2-5; 15 nucleotides line up with TRBD2. The CDR3 is 17 residues long. From germline, CDR1 is SGHDT and CDR2 YYEEEE. Trimming at V came to 3 bases and at J to 6 bases, leaving 9 bases not matched to a gene. The CDR3 region is CASSSRTSGGAGQTQYF. CDR3 DNA: TGTGCCAGCAGCTCCCGGACTAGCGGGGGGGCAGGGCAGACCCAGTACTTC.

The genes are TRBV15 and TRBJ2-2; no definite D call. The CDR3 contains 13 residues. CDR1 and CDR2 (germline): LNHNV, YYDKDF (reference sequence). Trimming left V 6 bases short and J 2 bases short, with 7 bases between. This CDR3 reads CATRDTNTGELFF. CDR3 DNA: TGTGCCACCAGAGATACAAACACCGGGGAGCTGTTTTTT.

The chain carries TRBV7-5 and TRBJ1-2; the D call in the table, TRBD1, was not verified against the DNA. TRBV7-5 corresponds to a pseudogene. CDR3 length: 15 amino acids. This chain's CDR3 is CARSHTGQGNYGYTF. CDR3 coding DNA: TGTGCCAGAAGCCACACGGGACAGGGAAACTATGGCTACACCTTC.

This chain joins TRBV10-2 and TRBJ2-2; 10 bases are shared with TRBD1. The CDR3 has 15 amino acids. Germline CDR1 WSHSY, CDR2 SAAADI. Losses at the gene ends were 5 bases for V and 7 bases for J; bases not matched to a gene: 7. The CDR3 DNA reads TGCGCCAGCAGTCCGGACAGGGGGTGGGTCGGGGAGCTGTTTTTT. The encoded protein is CASSPDRGWVGELFF.

This clone was observed a few times. This chain joins TRBV7-3 and TRBJ2-2; tentative D call: TRBD1 (5 bases). From germline, CDR1 is SGHTA and CDR2 FQGTGA. Trimming pared 3 bases from V and 4 bases from J, leaving 12 bases between. This CDR3 contains 15 residues. In DNA form, the CDR3 reads TGTGCCAGCAGCTTTGACAGCCCTTCCACCGGGGAGCTGTTTTTT. It translates to CASSFDSPSTGELFF.